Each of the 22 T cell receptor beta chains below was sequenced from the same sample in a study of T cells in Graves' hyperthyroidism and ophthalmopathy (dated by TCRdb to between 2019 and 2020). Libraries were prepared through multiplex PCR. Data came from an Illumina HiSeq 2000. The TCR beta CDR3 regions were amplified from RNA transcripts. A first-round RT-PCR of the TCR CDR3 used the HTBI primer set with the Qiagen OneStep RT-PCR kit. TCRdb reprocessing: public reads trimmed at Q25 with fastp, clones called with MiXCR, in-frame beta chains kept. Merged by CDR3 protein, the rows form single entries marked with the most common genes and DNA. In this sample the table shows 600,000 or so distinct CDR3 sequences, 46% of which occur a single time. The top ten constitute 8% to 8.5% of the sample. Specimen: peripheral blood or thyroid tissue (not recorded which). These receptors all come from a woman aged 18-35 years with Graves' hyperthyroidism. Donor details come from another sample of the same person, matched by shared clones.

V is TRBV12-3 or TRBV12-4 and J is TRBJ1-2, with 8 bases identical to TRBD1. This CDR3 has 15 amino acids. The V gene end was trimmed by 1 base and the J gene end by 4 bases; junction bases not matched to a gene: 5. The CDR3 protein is CASSLGQGALYGYTF. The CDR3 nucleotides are TGTGCCAGCAGTTTAGGGCAGGGGGCTCTCTATGGCTACACCTTC.

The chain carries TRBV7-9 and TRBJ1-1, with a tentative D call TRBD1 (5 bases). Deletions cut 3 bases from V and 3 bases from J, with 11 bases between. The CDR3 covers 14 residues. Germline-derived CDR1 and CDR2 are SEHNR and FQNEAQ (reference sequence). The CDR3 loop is CASSFGGLDTEAFF. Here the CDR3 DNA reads TGTGCCAGCAGCTTCGGGGGTTTGGACACTGAAGCTTTCTTT.

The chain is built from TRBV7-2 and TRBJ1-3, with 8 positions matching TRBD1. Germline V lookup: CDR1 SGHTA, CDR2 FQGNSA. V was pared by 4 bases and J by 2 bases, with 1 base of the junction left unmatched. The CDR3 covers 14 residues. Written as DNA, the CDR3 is TGTGCCAGCAGCTGGGACAGGCCTGGAAACACCATATATTTT. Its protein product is CASSWDRPGNTIYF.

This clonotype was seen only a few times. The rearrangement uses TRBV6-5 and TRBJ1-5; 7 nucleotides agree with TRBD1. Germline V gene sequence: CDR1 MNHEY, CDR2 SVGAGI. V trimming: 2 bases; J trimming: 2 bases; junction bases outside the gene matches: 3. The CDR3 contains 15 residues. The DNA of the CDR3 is TGTGCCAGCAGTTACGACAGGGAAGGCAATCAGCCCCAGCATTTT. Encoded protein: CASSYDREGNQPQHF.

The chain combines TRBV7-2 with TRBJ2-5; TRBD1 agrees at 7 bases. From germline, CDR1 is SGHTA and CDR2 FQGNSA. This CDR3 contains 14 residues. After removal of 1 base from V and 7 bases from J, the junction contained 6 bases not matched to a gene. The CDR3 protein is CASSLVGGSGTQYF. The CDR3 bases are TGTGCCAGCAGCTTAGTAGGGGGCTCGGGGACCCAGTACTTC.

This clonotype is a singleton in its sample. CDR3 nucleotides: TGTGCCAGCAGCTTATCGCCAGGACAGGGCAATCAGCCCCAGCATTTT. As protein: CASSLSPGQGNQPQHF. V gene TRBV7-2 combines with J gene TRBJ1-5; TRBD1 agrees at 7 bases. This CDR3 comprises 16 residues. Trimming removed 2 bases from V and 2 bases from J; junction bases left unmatched: 6. Germline V gene lookup returns CDR1 SGHTA and CDR2 FQGNSA.

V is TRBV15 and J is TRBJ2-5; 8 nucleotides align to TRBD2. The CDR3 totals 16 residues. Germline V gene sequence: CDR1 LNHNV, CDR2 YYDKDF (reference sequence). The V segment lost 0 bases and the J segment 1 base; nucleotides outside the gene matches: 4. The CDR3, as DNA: TGTGCCACCAGCAGAGATACTAGCGGCCTCCAAGAGACCCAGTACTTC. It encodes CATSRDTSGLQETQYF.

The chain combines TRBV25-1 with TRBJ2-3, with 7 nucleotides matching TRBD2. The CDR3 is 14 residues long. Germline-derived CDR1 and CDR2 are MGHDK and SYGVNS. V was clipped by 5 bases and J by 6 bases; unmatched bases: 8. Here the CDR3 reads CASSLGGSGDTQYF. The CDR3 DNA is TGTGCCAGCAGTTTGGGAGGTAGCGGGGATACGCAGTATTTT.

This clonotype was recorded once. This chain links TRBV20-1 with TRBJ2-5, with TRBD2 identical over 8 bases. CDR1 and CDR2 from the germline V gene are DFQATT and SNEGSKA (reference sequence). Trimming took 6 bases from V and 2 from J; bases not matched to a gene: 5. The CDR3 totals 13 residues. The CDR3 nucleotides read TGCAGTGCACAGCCGGGAGGGCAAGAGACCCAGTACTTC. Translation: CSAQPGGQETQYF.

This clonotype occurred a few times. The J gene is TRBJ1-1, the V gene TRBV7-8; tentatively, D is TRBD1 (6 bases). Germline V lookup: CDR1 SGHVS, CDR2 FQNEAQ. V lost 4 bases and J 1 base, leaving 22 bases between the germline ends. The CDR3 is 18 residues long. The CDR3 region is CASSSNPPLGHKNTEAFF. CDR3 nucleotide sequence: TGTGCCAGCAGCTCCAACCCACCACTGGGACATAAGAACACTGAAGCTTTCTTT.

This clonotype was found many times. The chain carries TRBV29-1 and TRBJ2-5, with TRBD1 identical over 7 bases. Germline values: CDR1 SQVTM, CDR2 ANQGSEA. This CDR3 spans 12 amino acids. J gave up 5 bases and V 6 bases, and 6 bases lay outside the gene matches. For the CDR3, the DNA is TGCAGCGTCCTGACAGGGAGTGAGACCCAGTACTTC. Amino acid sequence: CSVLTGSETQYF.

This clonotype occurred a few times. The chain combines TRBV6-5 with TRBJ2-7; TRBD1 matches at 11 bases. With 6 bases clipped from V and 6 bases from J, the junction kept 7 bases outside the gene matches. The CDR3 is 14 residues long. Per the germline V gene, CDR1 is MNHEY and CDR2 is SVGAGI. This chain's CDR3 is CASSPRTGGREQYF. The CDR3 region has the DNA TGTGCCAGCAGCCCTAGGACAGGGGGCCGCGAGCAGTACTTC.

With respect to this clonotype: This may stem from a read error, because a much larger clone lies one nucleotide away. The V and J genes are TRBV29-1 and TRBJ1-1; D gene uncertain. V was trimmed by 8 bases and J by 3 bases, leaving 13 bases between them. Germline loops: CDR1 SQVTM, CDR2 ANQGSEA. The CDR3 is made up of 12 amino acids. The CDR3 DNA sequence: TGCAGCACCCCTGGCAGTGACACTGAAGCTTTCTTT. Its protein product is CSTPGSDTEAFF.

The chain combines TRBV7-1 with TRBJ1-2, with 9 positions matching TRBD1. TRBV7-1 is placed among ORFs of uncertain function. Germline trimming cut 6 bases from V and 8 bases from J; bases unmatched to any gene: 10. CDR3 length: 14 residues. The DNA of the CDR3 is TGTGCCAGCAGTCAGGGGGGACAGGGTCGCGGCTACACCTTC. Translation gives CASSQGGQGRGYTF.

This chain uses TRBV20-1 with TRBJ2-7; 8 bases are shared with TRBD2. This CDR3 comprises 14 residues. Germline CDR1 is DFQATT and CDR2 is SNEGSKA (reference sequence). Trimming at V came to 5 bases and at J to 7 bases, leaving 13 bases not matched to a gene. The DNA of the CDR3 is TGCAGTGCTCCACTAGCGGCCGGTCCCCTGGAGCAGTACTTC. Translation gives CSAPLAAGPLEQYF.

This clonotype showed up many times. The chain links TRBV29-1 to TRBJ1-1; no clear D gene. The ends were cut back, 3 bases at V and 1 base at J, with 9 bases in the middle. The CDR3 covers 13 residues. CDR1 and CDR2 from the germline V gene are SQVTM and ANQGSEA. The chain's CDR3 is CSVDVFANTEAFF. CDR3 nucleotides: TGCAGCGTTGATGTGTTTGCGAACACTGAAGCTTTCTTT.

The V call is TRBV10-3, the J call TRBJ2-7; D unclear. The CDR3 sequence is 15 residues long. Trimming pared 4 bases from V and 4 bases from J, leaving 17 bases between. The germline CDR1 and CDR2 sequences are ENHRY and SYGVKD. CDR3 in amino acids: CAISAPHPAKYEQYF. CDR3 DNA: TGTGCCATCAGTGCTCCACACCCAGCGAAATACGAGCAGTACTTC.

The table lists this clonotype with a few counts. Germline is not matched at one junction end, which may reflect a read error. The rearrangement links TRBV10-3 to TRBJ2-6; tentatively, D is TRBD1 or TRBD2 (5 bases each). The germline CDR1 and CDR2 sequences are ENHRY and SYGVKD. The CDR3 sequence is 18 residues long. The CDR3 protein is CASSSTTGRVSGANVLTF. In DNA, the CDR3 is TGTGCCAGCAGTTCCACCACGGGACGCGTCTCTGGGGCCAACGTCCTGACTTTC.

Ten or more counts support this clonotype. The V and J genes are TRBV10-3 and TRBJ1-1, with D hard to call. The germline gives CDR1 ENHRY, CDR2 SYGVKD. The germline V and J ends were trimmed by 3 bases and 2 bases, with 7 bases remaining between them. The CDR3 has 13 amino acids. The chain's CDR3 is CAISEQLNTEAFF. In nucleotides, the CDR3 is TGTGCCATCAGTGAACAACTTAACACTGAAGCTTTCTTT.

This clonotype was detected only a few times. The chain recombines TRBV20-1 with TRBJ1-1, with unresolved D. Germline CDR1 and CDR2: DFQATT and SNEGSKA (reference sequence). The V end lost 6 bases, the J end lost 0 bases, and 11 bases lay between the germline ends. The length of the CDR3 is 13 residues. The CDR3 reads CSAVTGVNTEAFF. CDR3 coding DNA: TGCAGTGCAGTGACCGGCGTGAACACTGAAGCTTTCTTT.

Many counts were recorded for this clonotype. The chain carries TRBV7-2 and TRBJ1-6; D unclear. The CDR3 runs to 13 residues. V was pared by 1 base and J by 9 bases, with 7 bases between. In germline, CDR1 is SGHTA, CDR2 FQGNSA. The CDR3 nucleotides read TGTGCCAGCAGCTTAGGACTTGTTTCACCCCTCCACTTT. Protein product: CASSLGLVSPLHF.

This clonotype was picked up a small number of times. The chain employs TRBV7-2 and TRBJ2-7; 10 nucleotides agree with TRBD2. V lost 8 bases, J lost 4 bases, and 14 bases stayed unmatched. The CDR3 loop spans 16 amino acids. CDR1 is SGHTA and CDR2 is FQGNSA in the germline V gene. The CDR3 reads CASGSWASGRGYEQYF. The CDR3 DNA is TGTGCCAGCGGTAGCTGGGCTAGCGGGAGAGGGTACGAGCAGTACTTC. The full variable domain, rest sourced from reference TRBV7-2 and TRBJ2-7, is GAGVSQSPSNKVTEKGKDVELRCDPISGHTALYWYRQSLGQGLEFLIYFQGNSAPDKSGLPSDRFSAERTGGSVSTLTIQRTQQEDSAVYLCASGSWASGRGYEQYFGPGTRLTVT.